There are a few counts of the clone carrying this T cell receptor (beta chain). The study ran its PCR with 60 Vbeta and 13 Jbeta primers. TCRdb keeps only in-frame clones here, not all; method: immunoSEQ multiplex PCR. The sample holds over 100,000 clones; 78% are singletons and the top ten take 1.5%. The data are from a study of cytomegalovirus exposure and HLA in healthy donors. The sequencing sample was made of PBMCs. This clonotype was sampled from a female donor in good health and CMV-seronegative.

CDR3 sequence (DNA): TGTGCCAGCAGTGACCAGGTGAACACTGAAGCTTTCTTT. This gives the protein CASSDQVNTEAFF. The V call is TRBV2, the J call TRBJ1-1; D is unclear. V was shortened by 3 bases and J by 0 bases, with 5 bases between the two germline ends. CDR3 length equals 13 residues. CDR1 and CDR2 (germline): SNHLY, FYNNEI.